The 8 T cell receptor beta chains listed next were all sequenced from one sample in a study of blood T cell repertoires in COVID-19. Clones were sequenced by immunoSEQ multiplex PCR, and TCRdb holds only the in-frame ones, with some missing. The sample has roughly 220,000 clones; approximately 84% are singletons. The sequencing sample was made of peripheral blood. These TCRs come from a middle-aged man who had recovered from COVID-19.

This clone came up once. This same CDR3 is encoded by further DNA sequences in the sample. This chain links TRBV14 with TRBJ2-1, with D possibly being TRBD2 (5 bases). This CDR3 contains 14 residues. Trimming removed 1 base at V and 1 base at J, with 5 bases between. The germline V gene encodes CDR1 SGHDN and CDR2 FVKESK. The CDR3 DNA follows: TGTGCCAGCAGCCAAGGCGGGTCCTACAATGAGCAGTTCTTC. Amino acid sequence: CASSQGGSYNEQFF.

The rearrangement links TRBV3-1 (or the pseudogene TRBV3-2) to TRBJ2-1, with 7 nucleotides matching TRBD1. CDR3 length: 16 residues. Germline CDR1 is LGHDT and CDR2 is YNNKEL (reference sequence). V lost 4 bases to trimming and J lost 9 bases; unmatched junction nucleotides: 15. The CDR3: CASSLLGETGLGEQFF. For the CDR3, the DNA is TGTGCCAGCAGCCTGCTCGGTGAGACAGGGTTGGGTGAGCAGTTCTTC.

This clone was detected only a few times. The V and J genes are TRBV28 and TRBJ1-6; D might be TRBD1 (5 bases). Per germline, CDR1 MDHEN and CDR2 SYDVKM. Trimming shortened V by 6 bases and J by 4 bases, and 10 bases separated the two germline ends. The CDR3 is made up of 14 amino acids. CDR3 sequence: CASRPPGYNSPLHF. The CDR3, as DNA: TGTGCCAGCAGACCCCCAGGGTATAATTCACCCCTCCACTTT. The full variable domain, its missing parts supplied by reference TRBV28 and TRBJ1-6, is DVKVTQSSRYLVKRTGEKVFLECVQDMDHENMFWYRQDPGLGLRLIYFSYDVKMKEKGDIPEGYSVSREKKERFSLILESASTNQTSMYLCASRPPGYNSPLHFGNGTRLTVT.

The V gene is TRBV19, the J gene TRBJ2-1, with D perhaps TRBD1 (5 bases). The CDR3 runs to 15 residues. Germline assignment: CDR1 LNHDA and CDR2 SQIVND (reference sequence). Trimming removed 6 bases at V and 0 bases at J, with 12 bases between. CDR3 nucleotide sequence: TGTGCCAGTAGGACAGAACGGAGCTCCTACAATGAGCAGTTCTTC. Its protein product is CASRTERSSYNEQFF.

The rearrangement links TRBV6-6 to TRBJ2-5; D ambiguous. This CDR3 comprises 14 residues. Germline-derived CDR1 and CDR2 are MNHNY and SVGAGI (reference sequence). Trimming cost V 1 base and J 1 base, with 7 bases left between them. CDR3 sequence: CASSYWAAQETQYF. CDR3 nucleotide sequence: TGTGCCAGCAGTTACTGGGCTGCCCAAGAGACCCAGTACTTC.

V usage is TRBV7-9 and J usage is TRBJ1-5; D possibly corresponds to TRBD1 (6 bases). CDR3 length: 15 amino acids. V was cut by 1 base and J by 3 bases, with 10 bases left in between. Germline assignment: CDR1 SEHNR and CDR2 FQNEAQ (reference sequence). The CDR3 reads CASSLVGAPNQPQHF. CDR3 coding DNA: TGTGCCAGCAGCTTAGTGGGGGCCCCCAATCAGCCCCAGCATTTT.

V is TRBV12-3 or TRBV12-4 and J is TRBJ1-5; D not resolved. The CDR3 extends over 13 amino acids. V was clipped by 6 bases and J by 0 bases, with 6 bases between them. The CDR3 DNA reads TGTGCCAGCAGAACAAGTAGCAATCAGCCCCAGCATTTT. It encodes CASRTSSNQPQHF.

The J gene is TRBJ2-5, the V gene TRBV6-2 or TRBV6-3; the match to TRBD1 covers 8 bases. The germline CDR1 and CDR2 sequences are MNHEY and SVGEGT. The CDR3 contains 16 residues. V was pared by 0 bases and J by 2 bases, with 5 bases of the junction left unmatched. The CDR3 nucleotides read TGTGCCAGCAGTTACTCGAGGGACAGGAGACAAGAGACCCAGTACTTC. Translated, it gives CASSYSRDRRQETQYF.